Below are 12 T cell receptor beta chains sequenced from a single sample in a study of blood T cell repertoires in COVID-19. Here immunoSEQ multiplex PCR was the method, and the copy in TCRdb shows in-frame clones only, minus some. The sample holds approximately 140,000 clones; 80% to 85% are singletons and the top ten take 5.8%. Sequenced sample: PBMCs or T cells enriched from blood (not recorded which). Every receptor here comes from a woman aged 45-60 years who had been exposed to COVID-19.

This clone was detected only a few times. The V call is TRBV6-2 or TRBV6-3, the J call TRBJ1-2; D not resolved. Trimming removed 6 bases at V and 8 bases at J, with 13 bases between. The CDR3 is made up of 12 amino acids. Looked up from germline, CDR1 is MNHEY and CDR2 is SVGEGT. CDR3 coding DNA: TGTGCCAGCAGCTTGGACTCCTTCGGCTACACCTTC. Protein sequence: CASSLDSFGYTF.

The rearrangement joins TRBV14 to TRBJ2-3; 13 bases align to TRBD2. Germline values: CDR1 SGHDN, CDR2 FVKESK. The ends lost 5 bases at V and 9 bases at J; junction bases unmatched: 11. CDR3 length: 16 amino acids. The CDR3 reads CASSSRTSGSFETQYF. For the CDR3, the DNA is TGTGCCAGCAGCTCGCGGACTAGCGGGAGTTTTGAGACGCAGTATTTT. The variable domain in full, completed from reference TRBV14 and TRBJ2-3, reads EAGVTQFPSHSVIEKGQTVTLRCDPISGHDNLYWYRRVMGKEIKFLLHFVKESKQDESGMPNNRFLAERTGGTYSTLKVQPAELEDSGVYFCASSSRTSGSFETQYFGPGTRLTVL.

The gene calls are TRBV10-1 and TRBJ2-5, with 7 bases matching TRBD2. V was clipped by 8 bases and J by 5 bases; unmatched bases: 11. The germline gives CDR1 WNHNN, CDR2 SYGVQD (reference sequence). CDR3 length: 14 amino acids. The CDR3 is CASSPAGDMETQYF. CDR3 nucleotide sequence: TGCGCCAGCTCCCCCGCGGGAGATATGGAGACCCAGTACTTC.

J is TRBJ1-5 and V is TRBV18; TRBD1 aligns across 12 bases. The trim removed 5 bases at V and 5 bases at J, leaving 4 bases unmatched. This CDR3 is 15 amino acids long. The germline V gene encodes CDR1 KGHSH and CDR2 LQKENI. This CDR3 is CASSRDRGLDQPQHF. CDR3 DNA: TGTGCCAGCTCAAGGGACAGGGGGCTGGATCAGCCCCAGCATTTT.

The CDR3 nucleotides are TGTGCCAGTAGTACTCACGGACAGGGGTTCTACAATGAGCAGTTCTTC. Its protein is CASSTHGQGFYNEQFF. V usage is TRBV19 and J usage is TRBJ2-1, with 9 bases matching TRBD1. V lost 4 bases to trimming and J lost 3 bases; unmatched junction nucleotides: 7. Germline loops: CDR1 LNHDA, CDR2 SQIVND (reference sequence). The CDR3 runs 16 residues.

The chain combines TRBV9 with TRBJ1-1, with D hard to call. Per the germline V gene, CDR1 is SGDLS and CDR2 is YYNGEE. The CDR3 loop spans 9 amino acids. The V and J ends lost 10 bases and 7 bases respectively, with 8 bases between them. The CDR3 DNA reads TGTGCCGGCTCAAATGAAGCTTTCTTT. Translation: CAGSNEAFF.

V is TRBV29-1 and J is TRBJ2-7; no clear D. The CDR3 has 11 residues. Trimming shortened V by 0 bases and J by 5 bases, and 5 bases separated the two germline ends. CDR1 is SQVTM and CDR2 is ANQGSEA in the germline V gene. CDR3 bases: TGCAGCGTTGAAGATGGCAACGAGCAGTACTTC. It codes for CSVEDGNEQYF.

The V and J genes are TRBV3-1 (or the pseudogene TRBV3-2) and TRBJ1-5; D gene unclear. Germline V gene sequence: CDR1 LGHDT, CDR2 YNNKEL (reference sequence). The CDR3 is 16 residues long. The V end was cut by 3 bases, the J end by 7 bases, with 19 bases between. The CDR3 region is CASSHDGWGGGQPQHF. DNA of the CDR3: TGTGCCAGCAGCCATGACGGGTGGGGAGGCGGCCAGCCCCAGCATTTT.

This chain links TRBV3-1 (or the pseudogene TRBV3-2) with TRBJ2-4; possible D gene TRBD2, 6 bases. The CDR3 totals 18 residues. Germline CDR1 reads LGHDT; CDR2 reads YNNKEL (reference sequence). Trimming removed 6 bases from V and 0 bases from J, with 21 bases in between. This CDR3 reads CASSQGSGLTLAKNIQYF. The CDR3 DNA follows: TGTGCCAGCAGTCAGGGTAGCGGCCTTACCCTAGCCAAAAACATTCAGTACTTC.

The chain's CDR3 is CASSLVHRNTIYF. The CDR3 coding sequence is TGTGCCAGCAGCTTAGTTCATCGAAACACCATATATTTT. The rearrangement joins TRBV7-2 to TRBJ1-3; D is ambiguous. This CDR3 region has 13 residues. The germline V and J ends were trimmed by 1 base and 5 bases, with 6 bases remaining between them. Germline CDR1 reads SGHTA; CDR2 reads FQGNSA.

V is TRBV9 and J is TRBJ2-1; D remains unclear. The CDR3 extends over 12 amino acids. In germline, CDR1 is SGDLS, CDR2 YYNGEE. V was trimmed by 4 bases and J by 9 bases, leaving 11 bases between them. For the CDR3, the DNA is TGTGCCAGCAGCCACGAGCGAGGTGAGCAGTTCTTC. Translating gives CASSHERGEQFF.

This clone was picked up one time. The chain is built from TRBV6-5 and TRBJ1-2, with D possibly matching TRBD1 (6 bases). The V end was cut by 7 bases, the J end by 4 bases, with 10 bases between. Germline V CDR1 and CDR2: MNHEY, SVGAGI. This CDR3 is 12 amino acids long. CDR3 nucleotide sequence: TGTGCCAGCAAAGGGACACCCTATGGCTACACCTTC. Encoded protein: CASKGTPYGYTF.